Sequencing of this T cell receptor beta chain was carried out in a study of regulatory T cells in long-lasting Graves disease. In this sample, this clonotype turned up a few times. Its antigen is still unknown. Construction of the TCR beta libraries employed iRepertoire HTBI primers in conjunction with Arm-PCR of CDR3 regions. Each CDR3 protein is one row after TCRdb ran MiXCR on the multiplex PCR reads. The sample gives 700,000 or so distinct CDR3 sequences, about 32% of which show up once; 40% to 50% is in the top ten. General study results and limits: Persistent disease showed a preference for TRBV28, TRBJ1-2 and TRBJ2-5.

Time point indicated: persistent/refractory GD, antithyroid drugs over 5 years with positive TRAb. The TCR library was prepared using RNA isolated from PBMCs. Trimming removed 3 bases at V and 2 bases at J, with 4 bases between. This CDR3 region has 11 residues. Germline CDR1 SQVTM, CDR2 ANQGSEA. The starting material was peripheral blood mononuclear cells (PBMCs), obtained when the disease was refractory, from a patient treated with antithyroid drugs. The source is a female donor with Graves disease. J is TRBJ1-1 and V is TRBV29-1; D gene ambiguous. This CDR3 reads CSVDINTEAFF. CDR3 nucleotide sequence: TGCAGCGTTGACATAAACACTGAAGCTTTCTTT. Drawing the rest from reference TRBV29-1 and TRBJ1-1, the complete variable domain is SAVISQKPSRDICQRGTSLTIQCQVDSQVTMMFWYRQQPGQSLTLIATANQGSEATYESGFVIDKFPISRPNLTFSTLTVSNMSPEDSSIYLCSVDINTEAFFGQGTRLTVV.